This TCR beta chain was recovered during a study of blood T cell repertoires in COVID-19. The repertoire was sequenced with immunoSEQ multiplex PCR; TCRdb's copy has only in-frame clones and lacks some. The sample has some 180,000 clones, about four fifths seen once. The CDR3 contains 13 residues. Germline CDR1 SGHVS, CDR2 FNYEAQ. Deletions cut 3 bases from V and 6 bases from J, with 11 bases between. Specimen: peripheral blood. This chain connects TRBV7-6 to TRBJ1-2; D is uncertain. This TCR came from a woman aged 60-75 years with COVID-19, enrolled during active disease. CDR3 nucleotide sequence: TGTGCCAGCAGCTTCGACCGACTCGATGGCTACACCTTC. Encoded protein: CASSFDRLDGYTF.